This TCR beta chain came from a study of shared clonotypes between healthy human individuals. Study-wide context: Per-donor plates numbered three CD4 naive, three CD4 memory, two CD8 naive and one CD8 memory.

Looked up from germline, CDR1 is SGHAT and CDR2 is FQNNGV. This CDR3 contains 14 residues. The V end lost 10 bases, the J end lost 1 base, and 15 bases lay between the germline ends. This table comes from immunoSEQ multiplex PCR, and its TCRdb copy is limited to in-frame clones, with some not included. The sample consists of roughly 1,000,000 clones, roughly 74% of them appearing once. The sequenced sample was memory CD4+ T cells from PBMCs. Described subset: CD45RA-negative fraction. The receptor was isolated from a man younger than 35 in good health. Some clones in this sample may be carry-over from other donors' samples. V gene TRBV11-2 combines with J gene TRBJ2-3; tentative D call: TRBD2 (6 bases). The CDR3 region has the DNA TGTGCCACCCGCGGGATTTCTGGCACAGATACGCAGTATTTT. The encoded protein is CATRGISGTDTQYF. Full variable domain (outside the CDR3, taken from reference TRBV11-2 and TRBJ2-3): EAGVAQSPRYKIIEKRQSVAFWCNPISGHATLYWYQQILGQGPKLLIQFQNNGVVDDSQLPKDRFSAERLKGVDSTLKIQPAKLEDSAVYLCATRGISGTDTQYFGPGTRLTVL.